Listed below are T cell receptor beta chains from one sample, sequenced in a study of cytomegalovirus exposure and HLA in healthy donors. Here immunoSEQ multiplex PCR was the method, and the copy in TCRdb shows in-frame clones only, minus some. The sample contains around 170,000 clones, around 80% of which appear only once. Sequences were obtained from PBMCs. The source of these receptors is a woman aged 45 to 65 in good health and CMV-seropositive. CDR3s include the opening cysteine and the closing phenylalanine or tryptophan. Fields, in order: clone size, D gene, J gene, V gene, CDR3 protein, CDR3 DNA. A D gene is named only where the DNA matches it firmly. Where a row states a size, it is once, few, many or the class of an expanded clone; other rows omit it.

>NA|NA|TRBJ1-1|TRBV29-1
CSVGGGLRTEAFF
TGCAGCGTTGGGGGGGGGTTGCGTACTGAAGCTTTCTTT
>NA|NA|TRBJ2-5|TRBV28
CASSQIGGTAGTQYF
TGTGCCAGCAGTCAGATTGGGGGGACAGCGGGGACCCAGTACTTC
>NA|NA|TRBJ2-7|TRBV30
CAWSPYRAEQYF
TGTGCCTGGAGCCCGTACAGGGCCGAGCAGTACTTC
>NA|TRBD1|TRBJ1-2|TRBV19
CASSSGQGLGYTF
TGTGCCAGTAGTAGCGGACAGGGTCTCGGCTACACCTTC
>NA|TRBD2|TRBJ2-2|TRBV6-5
CASKISGGPAGELFF
TGTGCCAGCAAAATTAGCGGGGGGCCCGCCGGGGAGCTGTTTTTT
>NA|NA|TRBJ2-5|TRBV7-8
CASSTWTSQEIQYF
TGTGCCAGCAGCACATGGACAAGCCAAGAGATCCAGTACTTC
>NA|TRBD2|TRBJ2-1|TRBV10-1
CASRGGLADNNEQFF
TGCGCCAGCAGGGGGGGACTAGCGGACAACAATGAGCAGTTCTTC
>NA|NA|TRBJ2-6|TRBV30
CAWTQWSSSGANVLTF
TGTGCCTGGACGCAGTGGAGCTCCTCTGGGGCCAACGTCCTGACTTTC
>few|NA|TRBJ2-3|TRBV5-1
CASSPGARVSSDTQYF
TGCGCCAGCAGCCCTGGAGCCAGGGTGTCATCCGATACGCAGTATTTT
>once|TRBD1|TRBJ1-4|TRBV29-1
CSVLTTGGGEKLFF
TGCAGCGTCCTCACGACAGGGGGGGGTGAAAAACTGTTTTTT
>NA|NA|TRBJ1-5|TRBV9
CASSAHMDYQPQHF
TGTGCCAGCAGCGCCCACATGGACTATCAGCCCCAGCATTTT
>NA|NA|TRBJ2-3|TRBV4-1
CASSQDPAGATLDTQYF
TGCGCCAGCAGCCAAGACCCGGCAGGGGCGACTCTAGATACGCAGTATTTT
>NA|NA|TRBJ1-5|TRBV5-5
CASSLQGDESNQPQHF
TGTGCCAGCAGCTTACAGGGCGACGAAAGCAATCAGCCCCAGCATTTT
>NA|TRBD1|TRBJ1-2|TRBV30
CAWSVLMPGQGPGYTF
TGTGCCTGGAGTGTACTCATGCCGGGACAGGGGCCTGGCTACACCTTC
>NA|TRBD1|TRBJ1-4|TRBV6-6
CASSNRGVGNEKLFF
TGTGCCAGCAGTAACAGGGGGGTTGGGAATGAAAAACTGTTTTTT
>NA|TRBD1|TRBJ1-1|TRBV6-5
CASSYSRQGLEAFF
TGTGCCAGCAGTTACTCCCGACAGGGTTTAGAAGCTTTCTTT
>NA|TRBD1|TRBJ2-7|TRBV18
CASSPPAGQGAREQYF
TGTGCCAGCTCACCACCGGCGGGACAGGGGGCGCGAGAGCAGTACTTC
>NA|NA|TRBJ2-5|TRBV16
CASSQSRGETQYF
TGTGCCAGCAGCCAATCTCGGGGAGAGACCCAGTACTTC
>NA|NA|TRBJ2-2|TRBV28
CASSLGQTTGELFF
TGTGCCAGCAGTTTAGGACAGACCACCGGGGAGCTGTTTTTT
>NA|NA|TRBJ1-2|TRBV11-3
CASSLEQGWSNYGYTF
TGTGCCAGCAGCTTAGAACAGGGATGGTCTAACTATGGCTACACCTTC
>few|NA|TRBJ2-2|TRBV10-3
CAISVGSTANTGELFF
TGTGCCATCAGTGTAGGGTCGACAGCGAACACCGGGGAGCTGTTTTTT
>few|NA|TRBJ2-7|TRBV10-3
CAISGRLDSSYEQYF
TGTGCCATCAGTGGAAGACTAGACAGCTCCTACGAGCAGTACTTC
>NA|NA|TRBJ1-3|TRBV9
CASSVGRQKFSGNTIYF
TGTGCCAGCAGCGTAGGGCGACAGAAGTTCTCTGGAAACACCATATATTTT
>NA|NA|TRBJ2-1|TRBV6-1
CASSEAFKAVYNEQFF
TGTGCCAGCAGTGAAGCGTTCAAAGCGGTCTACAATGAGCAGTTCTTC
>NA|TRBD2|TRBJ2-2|TRBV7-9
CASTDGRANTGELFF
TGTGCCAGCACAGACGGGAGGGCGAACACCGGGGAGCTGTTTTTT
>NA|TRBD2|TRBJ2-4|TRBV7-2
CASSLGTSSNIQYF
TGTGCCAGCAGCTTAGGGACTAGTTCAAACATTCAGTACTTC
>NA|TRBD1|TRBJ2-2|TRBV10-1
CASSETGGGNTGELFF
TGCGCCAGCAGTGAGACAGGGGGAGGCAACACCGGGGAGCTGTTTTTT
>NA|TRBD1|TRBJ2-5|TRBV14
CASSPDRAQETQYF
TGTGCCAGCAGCCCCGACAGGGCTCAGGAGACCCAGTACTTC
>NA|NA|TRBJ2-4|TRBV5-1
CASSSGTPGDIQYF
TGCGCCAGCAGTTCGGGGACTCCGGGGGACATTCAGTACTTC
>NA|TRBD1|TRBJ2-2|TRBV25-1
CASRDRVTGELFF
TGTGCCAGCAGGGACAGGGTTACCGGGGAGCTGTTTTTT
>NA|TRBD1|TRBJ1-2|TRBV11-2
CASSSTTGAPYGYTF
TGTGCCAGCAGCTCCACGACAGGGGCCCCCTATGGCTACACCTTC
>NA|NA|TRBJ2-3|TRBV12-5
CASGLGRGLSF
TGTGCTAGTGGTTTGGGCCGGGGTCTTAGTTTT
>NA|TRBD1|TRBJ1-1|TRBV5-4
CASSSVQGVNTEAFF
TGTGCCAGCAGCTCCGTACAGGGGGTTAACACTGAAGCTTTCTTT
>NA|NA|TRBJ1-2|TRBV6-5
CASNSREDYGYTF
TGTGCCAGCAATTCTCGGGAAGACTATGGCTACACCTTC
>NA|NA|TRBJ1-1|TRBV5-4
CASSLTGSHTEAFF
TGTGCCAGCAGCTTGACAGGGAGCCACACTGAAGCTTTCTTT
>NA|NA|TRBJ2-1|TRBV30
CAARRGAGFRGEQFF
TGTGCCGCACGACGCGGGGCAGGGTTTAGGGGTGAGCAGTTCTTC
>NA|TRBD1|TRBJ1-5|TRBV19
CASSTPGGGNQPQHF
TGTGCCAGTAGTACCCCAGGGGGCGGCAATCAGCCCCAGCATTTT
>NA|NA|TRBJ1-1|TRBV18
CASSSPTRRTEAFF
TGTGCCAGCTCATCACCCACGAGGCGGACTGAAGCTTTCTTT
>NA|TRBD1|TRBJ1-1|TRBV30
CAWSAGQGETSEAFF
TGTGCCTGGAGTGCGGGACAGGGGGAAACCTCTGAAGCTTTCTTT
>NA|TRBD1|TRBJ2-7|TRBV10-3
CAISESQPGQGLGEQYF
TGTGCCATCAGTGAGTCCCAACCGGGACAGGGGCTTGGGGAGCAGTACTTC
>NA|NA|TRBJ1-2|TRBV5-3
CAVQGLGNYGYTF
TGTGCCGTACAGGGCTTGGGCAACTATGGCTACACCTTC
>NA|TRBD1|TRBJ2-7|TRBV9
CASSVALGGQGEQYF
TGTGCCAGCAGCGTAGCTTTAGGGGGACAGGGGGAGCAGTACTTC
>NA|NA|TRBJ1-3|TRBV6-5
CASSYSSSSGNTIYF
TGTGCCAGCAGTTACTCGTCGAGCTCTGGAAACACCATATATTTT
>NA|NA|TRBJ2-5|TRBV5-1
CASSLGDSTETQYF
TGCGCCAGCAGCTTGGGCGACAGTACAGAGACCCAGTACTTC
>NA|NA|TRBJ2-3|TRBV18
CASSSGLNTDTQYF
TGTGCCAGCTCATCGGGACTTAACACAGATACGCAGTATTTT